This TCR beta chain originates from a study of vaccination and CD4 T cells after COVID-19. General study findings and limits: Going from approximately 21 to 40, median SARS-CoV-2-reactive clonotypes did not rise significantly.

Concerning this clonotype: Its antigen is unknown.

Germline CDR1 SGHAT, CDR2 FQNNGV. The length of the CDR3 is 12 residues. V was clipped by 5 bases and J by 8 bases, with 9 bases between them. Sample treatment: approximately 9-day PBMC culture with coronavirus spike peptide pools or control peptides (ViraFEST assay). ViraFEST stimulated the growth of antigen-specific T cells using peptide pools and subsequently profiled their TCRs by sequencing. An Oncomine TCR Beta short-read assay was used to sequence the DNA from cultured CD4+ T cells. TCRdb recomputed calls from the PCR reads with MiXCR, one row per CDR3 protein. The table shows 11,000 to 15,000 distinct CDR3 sequences, with roughly 43% occurring only once.

The sequence was collected from a human donor with COVID-19. Sequencing was done on a sample of cultured CD4+ T cells from blood. This chain connects TRBV11-2 to TRBJ1-4; perhaps TRBD1 as D (5 bases). The CDR3 DNA sequence: TGTGCCAGCAGCAACGCAGGGGAAAAACTGTTTTTT. This codes for CASSNAGEKLFF.